This TCR beta chain was profiled in a study of OX40 agonist ivuxolimab in advanced cancers. Libraries were prepared by immunoSEQ multiplex PCR; TCRdb keeps only in-frame clonotypes and omits some of them. The sample lists over 20,000 clones, roughly 75% occurring once. Germline assignment: CDR1 SNHLY and CDR2 FYNNEI. The length of the CDR3 is 13 residues. The ends lost 6 bases at V and 5 bases at J; junction bases unmatched: 3. On this clone itself: The antigen is not known.

The study's findings and limits: Some of the lowest clonal expansion was seen in partial responders at 0.1-3.0 mg/kg. By week 6 at 0.1 to 3.0 mg/kg, blood CD4+ and CD8+ T cells had expanded clonally.

This TCR came from an adult with an advanced solid tumor such as melanoma, head and neck, liver or kidney cancer. Source: CD4+ or CD8+ T cells sorted from blood, taken in a trial of the OX40 agonist ivuxolimab. The J gene is TRBJ2-5, the V gene TRBV2, with 10 bases identical to TRBD1. For the CDR3, the DNA is TGTGCCAGCAGGGGGACAGGGGTTGAGACCCAGTACTTC. The encoded protein is CASRGTGVETQYF. Variable domain in full (rest from reference TRBV2 and TRBJ2-5): EPEVTQTPSHQVTQMGQEVILRCVPISNHLYFYWYRQILGQKVEFLVSFYNNEISEKSEIFDDQFSVERPDGSNFTLKIRSTKLEDSAMYFCASRGTGVETQYFGPGTRLLVL.